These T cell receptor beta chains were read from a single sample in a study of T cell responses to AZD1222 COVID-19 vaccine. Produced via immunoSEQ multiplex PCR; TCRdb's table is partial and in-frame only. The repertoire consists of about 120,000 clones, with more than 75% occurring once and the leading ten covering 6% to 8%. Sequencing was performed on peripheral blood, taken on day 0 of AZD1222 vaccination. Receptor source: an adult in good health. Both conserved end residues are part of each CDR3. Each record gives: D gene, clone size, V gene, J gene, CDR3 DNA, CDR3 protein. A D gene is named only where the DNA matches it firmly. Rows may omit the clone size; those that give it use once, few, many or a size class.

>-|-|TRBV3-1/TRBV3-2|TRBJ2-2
TGTGCCAGCAGCATACAGGACACCGGGGAGCTGTTTTTT
CASSIQDTGELFF
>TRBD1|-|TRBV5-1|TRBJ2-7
TGCGCCAGCAGCCCGGACAGGGGTGGTTACGAGCAGTACTTC
CASSPDRGGYEQYF
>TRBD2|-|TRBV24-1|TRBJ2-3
TGTGCCATCCGAGGGCGGGAGGTGACAGATACGCAGTATTTT
CAIRGREVTDTQYF
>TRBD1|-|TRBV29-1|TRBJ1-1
TGCAGCGTTCGACAGGGGGACACTGAAGCTTTCTTT
CSVRQGDTEAFF
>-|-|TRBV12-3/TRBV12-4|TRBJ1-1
TGTGCCAGCAGTTTCTCAGGAGACACTGAAGCTTTCTTT
CASSFSGDTEAFF
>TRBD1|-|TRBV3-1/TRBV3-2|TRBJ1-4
TGTGCCAGCAGCCAAGTTGGGACAGGGATTACAACTAATGAAAAACTGTTTTTT
CASSQVGTGITTNEKLFF
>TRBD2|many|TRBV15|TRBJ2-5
TGTGCCACCCGGGAGGGGCGCGGGGAGACCCAGTACTTC
CATREGRGETQYF
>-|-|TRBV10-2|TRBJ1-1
TGCGCCAGCAGTGAGTCGACTCTTATTGAAGCTTTCTTT
CASSESTLIEAFF
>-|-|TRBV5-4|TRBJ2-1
TGTGCCAGCAGCTTCGACCCCCAGACCTACAATGAGCAGTTCTTC
CASSFDPQTYNEQFF
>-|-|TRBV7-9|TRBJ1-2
TGTGCCAGCAGCCCCTCGGAGGTCTACACCTTC
CASSPSEVYTF
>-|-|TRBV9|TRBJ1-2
TGTGCCAGCAGCGTAGTGACGGGGGAAGGCTACACCTTC
CASSVVTGEGYTF
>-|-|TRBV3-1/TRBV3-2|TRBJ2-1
TGTGCCAGCAGCCCGGGACTCCTGGGCAATGAGCAGTTCTTC
CASSPGLLGNEQFF
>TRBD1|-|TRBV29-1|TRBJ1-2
TGCAGCGCCCTCCTGACAGGGATGGACTATGGCTACACCTTC
CSALLTGMDYGYTF
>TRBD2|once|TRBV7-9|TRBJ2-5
TGTGCCAGCAGCACGACTAGCGGGTCCTTAATCACGGAGACCCAGTACTTC
CASSTTSGSLITETQYF
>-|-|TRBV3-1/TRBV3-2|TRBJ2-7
TGTGCCAGCAGCCAAGAAGGTATGCTCTCCTACGAGCAGTACTTC
CASSQEGMLSYEQYF
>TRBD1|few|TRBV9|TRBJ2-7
TGTGCCAGCAGCGAAGGGACAGGGTCCTACGAGCAGTACTTC
CASSEGTGSYEQYF
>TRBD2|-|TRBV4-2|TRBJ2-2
TGTGCCAGCAGCCAAGCATTCAGCGGGGGGGCTTTCACCGGGGAGCTGTTTTTT
CASSQAFSGGAFTGELFF
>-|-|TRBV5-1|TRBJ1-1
TGCGCCAGCAGCTTGGGACAGACGAACACTGAAGCTTTCTTT
CASSLGQTNTEAFF
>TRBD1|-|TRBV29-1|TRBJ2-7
TGCAGCGTTGAGACAGGGGGCTCAGGCGAGCAGTACTTC
CSVETGGSGEQYF
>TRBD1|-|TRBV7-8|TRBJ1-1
TGTGCCAGCAGCTCGGGGACAGAGAACACTGAAGCTTTCTTT
CASSSGTENTEAFF
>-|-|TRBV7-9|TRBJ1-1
TGTGCCAGCAGCTTAGTCCTACAGCGAATGAACACTGAAGCTTTCTTT
CASSLVLQRMNTEAFF
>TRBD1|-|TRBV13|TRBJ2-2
TGTGCCAGCAGCTCAACAGGGGGGACCGGGGAGCTGTTTTTT
CASSSTGGTGELFF
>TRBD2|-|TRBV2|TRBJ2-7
TGTGCCAGCAGTGAGACTAGCGCCTACGAGCAGTACTTC
CASSETSAYEQYF
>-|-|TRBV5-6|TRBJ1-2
TGTGCCAGCCTTCCTAAGGCCCCTCTCGGCTATGGCTACACCTTC
CASLPKAPLGYGYTF
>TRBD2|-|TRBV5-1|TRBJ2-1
TGCGCCAGCATGACTAGCGGGAACGGTTACAATGAGCAGTTCTTC
CASMTSGNGYNEQFF